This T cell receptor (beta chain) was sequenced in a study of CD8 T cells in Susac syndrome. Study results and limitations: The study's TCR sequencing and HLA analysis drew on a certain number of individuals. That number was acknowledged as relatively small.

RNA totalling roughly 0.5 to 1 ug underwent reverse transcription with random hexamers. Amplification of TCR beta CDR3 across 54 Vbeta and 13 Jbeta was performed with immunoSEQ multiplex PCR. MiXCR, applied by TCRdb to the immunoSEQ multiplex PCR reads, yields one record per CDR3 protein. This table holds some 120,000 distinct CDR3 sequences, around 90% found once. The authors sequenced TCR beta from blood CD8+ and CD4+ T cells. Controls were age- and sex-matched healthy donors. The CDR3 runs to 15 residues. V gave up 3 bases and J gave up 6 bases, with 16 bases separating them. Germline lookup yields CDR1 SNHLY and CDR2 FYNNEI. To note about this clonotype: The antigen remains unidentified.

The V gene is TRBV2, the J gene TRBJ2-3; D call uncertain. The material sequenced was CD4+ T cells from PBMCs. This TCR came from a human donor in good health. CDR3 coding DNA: TGTGCCAGCAGTGAGAGCTTGGGCTTCTCCGATACGCAGTATTTT. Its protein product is CASSESLGFSDTQYF. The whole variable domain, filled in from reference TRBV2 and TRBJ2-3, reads EPEVTQTPSHQVTQMGQEVILRCVPISNHLYFYWYRQILGQKVEFLVSFYNNEISEKSEIFDDQFSVERPDGSNFTLKIRSTKLEDSAMYFCASSESLGFSDTQYFGPGTRLTVL.